Reported below is one T cell receptor (beta chain). Its cognate antigen is unknown. This specimen comes from a study of T cell repertoires in cytomegalovirus infection. Study-wide context: It was recently identified HLA-C-restricted and well-studied HLA-B-restricted CMV epitopes that the study used. Carrying CMV and the relevant HLA type showed in public TCR beta signatures. Study-wide points: The ex vivo response was dominated by HLA-C-restricted CMV-specific TCR beta clonotypes.

This CDR3 spans 11 amino acids. With 7 bases removed from V and 5 bases from J, the gap between germline ends came to 8 bases. Germline V gene data show CDR1 as MDHEN and CDR2 as SYDVKM. TCRdb re-analysed the reads in MiXCR, keeping a single row per CDR3 protein. Seen here are around 800,000 distinct CDR3 sequences, approximately 32% observed once, and the top ten hold roughly 12%. This TCR was recovered from a human donor in good health (CMV status not recorded). Some clones in this sample may be carry-over from other donors' samples. The sample was cultured CD8+ T cells from PBMCs, taken from culture after CMV antigen stimulation. This chain links TRBV28 with TRBJ2-5, with D uncertain. CDR3 sequence reads: CASNLGETQYF. CDR3 sequence (DNA): TGTGCCAGCAACCTGGGGGAGACCCAGTACTTC.